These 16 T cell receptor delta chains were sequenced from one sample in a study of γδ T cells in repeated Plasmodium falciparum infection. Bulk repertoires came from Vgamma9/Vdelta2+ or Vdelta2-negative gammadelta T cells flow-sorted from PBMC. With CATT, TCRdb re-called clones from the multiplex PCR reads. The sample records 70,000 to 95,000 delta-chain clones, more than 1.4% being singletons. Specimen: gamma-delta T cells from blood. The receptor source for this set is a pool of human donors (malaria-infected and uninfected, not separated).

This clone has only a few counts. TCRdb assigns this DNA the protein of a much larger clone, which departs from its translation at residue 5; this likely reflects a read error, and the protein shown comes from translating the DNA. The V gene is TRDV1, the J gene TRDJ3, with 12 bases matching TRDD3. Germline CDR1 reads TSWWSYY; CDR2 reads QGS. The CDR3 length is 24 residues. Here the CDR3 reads CALGGRPYLPTGGYFSCDTRQMFF. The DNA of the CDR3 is TGTGCTCTTGGGGGAAGGCCCTACCTTCCAACTGGGGGATACTTCTCCTGTGACACCCGACAGATGTTTTTC.

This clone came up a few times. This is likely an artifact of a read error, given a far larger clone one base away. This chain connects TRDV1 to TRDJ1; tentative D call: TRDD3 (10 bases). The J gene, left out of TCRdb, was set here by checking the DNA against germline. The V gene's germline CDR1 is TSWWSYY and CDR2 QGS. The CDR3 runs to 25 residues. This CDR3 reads CALLPKPTFLPLLIVLGDYTDKLIF. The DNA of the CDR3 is TGTGCCCTCTTACCCAAACCGACCTTCCTACCTCTTTTAATTGTACTGGGGGATTACACCGATAAACTCATCTTT.

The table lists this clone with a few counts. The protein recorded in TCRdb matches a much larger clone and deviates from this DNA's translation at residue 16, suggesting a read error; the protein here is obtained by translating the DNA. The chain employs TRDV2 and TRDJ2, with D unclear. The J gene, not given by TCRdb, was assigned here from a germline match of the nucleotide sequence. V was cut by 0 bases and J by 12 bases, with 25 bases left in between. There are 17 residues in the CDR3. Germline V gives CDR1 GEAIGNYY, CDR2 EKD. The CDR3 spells CACDTVSSPGYTDKLFF. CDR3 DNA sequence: TGTGCCTGTGACACCGTGTCCTCTCCGGGGTACACCGATAAACTCTTCTTT.

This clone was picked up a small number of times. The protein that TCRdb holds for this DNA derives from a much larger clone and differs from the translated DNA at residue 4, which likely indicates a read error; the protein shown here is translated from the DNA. The CDR3 loop reads CACGTVIGGDSWDTRQMFF. The CDR3 nucleotides read TGTGCCTGTGGCACCGTTATTGGGGGAGACTCCTGGGACACCCGACAGATGTTTTTC. The V and J genes are TRDV2 and TRDJ3, with TRDD3 identical over 7 bases. The J gene, left out of TCRdb, was set here by checking the DNA against germline. The CDR3 has 19 amino acids. Germline CDR1 is GEAIGNYY and CDR2 is EKD.

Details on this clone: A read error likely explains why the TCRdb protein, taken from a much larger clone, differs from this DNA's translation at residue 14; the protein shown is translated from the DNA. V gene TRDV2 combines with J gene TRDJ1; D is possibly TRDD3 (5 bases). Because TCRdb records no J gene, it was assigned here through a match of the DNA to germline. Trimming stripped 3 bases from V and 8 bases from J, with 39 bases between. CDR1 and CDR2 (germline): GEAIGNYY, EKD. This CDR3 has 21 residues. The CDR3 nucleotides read TGTGCCTGTGACGCAGTCCTCGACGTACTGGATTCGTCAGAGCAGGGGACCAAACTCATCTTT. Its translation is CACDAVLDVLDSSEQGTKLIF.

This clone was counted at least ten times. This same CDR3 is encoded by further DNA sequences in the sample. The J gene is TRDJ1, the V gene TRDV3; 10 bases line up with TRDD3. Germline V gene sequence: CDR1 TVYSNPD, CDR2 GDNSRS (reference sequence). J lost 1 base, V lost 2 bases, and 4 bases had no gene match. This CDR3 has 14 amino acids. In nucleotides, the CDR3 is TGTGCCTTTTTGGGGGGATACGCCACCGATAAACTCATCTTT. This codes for CAFLGGYATDKLIF.

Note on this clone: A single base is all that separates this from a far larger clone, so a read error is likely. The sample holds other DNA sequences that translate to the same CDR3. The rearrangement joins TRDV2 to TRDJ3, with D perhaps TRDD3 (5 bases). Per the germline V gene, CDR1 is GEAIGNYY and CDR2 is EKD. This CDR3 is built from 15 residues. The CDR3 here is CACDSLLGDTRQMFF. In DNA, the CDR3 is TGTGCTTGTGACTCCTTACTGGGGGACACCCGACAGATGTTTTTC.

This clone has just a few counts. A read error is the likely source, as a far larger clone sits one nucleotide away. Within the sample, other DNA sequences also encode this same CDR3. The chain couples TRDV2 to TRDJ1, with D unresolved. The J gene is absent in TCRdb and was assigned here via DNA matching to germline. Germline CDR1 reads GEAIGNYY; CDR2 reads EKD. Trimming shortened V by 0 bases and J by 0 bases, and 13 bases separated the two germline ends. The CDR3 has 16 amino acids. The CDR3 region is CACDTVSDRYTDKLIF. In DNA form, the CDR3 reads TGTGCCTGTGACACCGTATCCGATAGATACACCGATAAACTCATCTTT.

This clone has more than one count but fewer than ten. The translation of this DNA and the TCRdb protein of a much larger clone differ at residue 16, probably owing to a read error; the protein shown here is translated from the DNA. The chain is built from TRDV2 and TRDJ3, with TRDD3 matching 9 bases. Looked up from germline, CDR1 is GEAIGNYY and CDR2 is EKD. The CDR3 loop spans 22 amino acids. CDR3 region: CACDTVFVLGEPHSWGTRQMFF. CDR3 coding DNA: TGTGCCTGTGACACCGTCTTCGTACTGGGGGAACCCCACTCCTGGGGCACCCGACAGATGTTTTTC.

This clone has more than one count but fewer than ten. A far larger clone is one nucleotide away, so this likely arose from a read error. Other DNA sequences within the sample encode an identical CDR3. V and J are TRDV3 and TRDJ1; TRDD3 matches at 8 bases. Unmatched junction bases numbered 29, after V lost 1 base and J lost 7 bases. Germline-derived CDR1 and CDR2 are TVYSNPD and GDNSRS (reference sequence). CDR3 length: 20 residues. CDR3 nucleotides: TGTGCCTTTACTAAGCCGCTACGGCGTTACGGCACGGGGATACAGGGTAAACTCATCTTT. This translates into CAFTKPLRRYGTGIQGKLIF.

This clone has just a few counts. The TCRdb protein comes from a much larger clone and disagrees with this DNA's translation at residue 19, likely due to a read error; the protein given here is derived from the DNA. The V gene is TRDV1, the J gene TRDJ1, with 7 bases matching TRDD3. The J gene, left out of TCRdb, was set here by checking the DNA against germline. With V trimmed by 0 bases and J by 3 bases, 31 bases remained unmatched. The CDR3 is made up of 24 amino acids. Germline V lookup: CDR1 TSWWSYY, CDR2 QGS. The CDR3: CALGELGSGRMAKLGIIYADKLIF. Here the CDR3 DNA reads TGTGCTCTTGGGGAACTAGGGTCGGGGAGAATGGCTAAACTGGGGATAATTTACGCCGATAAACTCATCTTT.

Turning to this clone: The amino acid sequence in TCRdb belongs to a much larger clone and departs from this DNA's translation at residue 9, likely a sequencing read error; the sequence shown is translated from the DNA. The CDR3: CACDPVLGNTRVQSYTDKLIF. The CDR3 region has the DNA TGTGCCTGTGACCCTGTACTGGGGAATACGCGCGTACAATCTTACACCGATAAACTCATCTTT. The chain carries TRDV2 and TRDJ1, with 7 bases that match TRDD3. TCRdb does not report a J gene; here it was assigned by matching the DNA to germline references. This CDR3 contains 21 residues. Germline trimming cut 3 bases from V and 0 bases from J; bases unmatched to any gene: 24. Germline assignment: CDR1 GEAIGNYY and CDR2 EKD.

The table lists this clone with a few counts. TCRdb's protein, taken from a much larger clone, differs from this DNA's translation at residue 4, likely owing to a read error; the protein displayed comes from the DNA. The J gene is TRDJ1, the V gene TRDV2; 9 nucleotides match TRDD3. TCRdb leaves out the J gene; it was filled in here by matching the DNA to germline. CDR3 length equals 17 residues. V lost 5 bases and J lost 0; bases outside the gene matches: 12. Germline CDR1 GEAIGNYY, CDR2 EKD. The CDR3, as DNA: TGTGCCTGTGGCAGGTTACTGGGGGAAAAAAACACCGATAAACTCATCTTT. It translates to CACGRLLGEKNTDKLIF.

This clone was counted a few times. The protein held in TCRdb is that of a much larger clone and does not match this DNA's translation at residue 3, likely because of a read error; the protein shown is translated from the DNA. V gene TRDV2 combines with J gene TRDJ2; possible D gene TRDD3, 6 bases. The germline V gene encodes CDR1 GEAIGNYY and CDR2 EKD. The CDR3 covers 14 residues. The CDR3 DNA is TGTGCCTTTGACGATGGGGGGCCGACAGCACAACTCTTCTTT. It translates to CAFDDGGPTAQLFF.

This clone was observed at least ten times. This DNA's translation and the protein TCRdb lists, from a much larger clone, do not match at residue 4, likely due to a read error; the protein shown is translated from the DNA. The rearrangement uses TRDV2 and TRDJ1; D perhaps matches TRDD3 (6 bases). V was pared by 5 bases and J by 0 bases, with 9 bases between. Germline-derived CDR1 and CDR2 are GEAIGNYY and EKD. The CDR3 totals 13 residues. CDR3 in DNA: TGTGCCTGTGGCAGGGGATACACCGATAAACTCATCTTT. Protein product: CACGRGYTDKLIF.

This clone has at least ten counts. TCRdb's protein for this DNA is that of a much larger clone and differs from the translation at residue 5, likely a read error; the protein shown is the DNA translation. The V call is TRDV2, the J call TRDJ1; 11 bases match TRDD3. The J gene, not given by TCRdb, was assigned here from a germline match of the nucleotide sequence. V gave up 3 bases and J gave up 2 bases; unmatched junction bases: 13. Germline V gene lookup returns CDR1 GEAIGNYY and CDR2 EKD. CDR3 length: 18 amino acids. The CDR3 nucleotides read TGTGCCTGTGACGCCCTATTTGGTGGGGGATACGGGACCGATAAACTCATCTTT. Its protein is CACDALFGGGYGTDKLIF.